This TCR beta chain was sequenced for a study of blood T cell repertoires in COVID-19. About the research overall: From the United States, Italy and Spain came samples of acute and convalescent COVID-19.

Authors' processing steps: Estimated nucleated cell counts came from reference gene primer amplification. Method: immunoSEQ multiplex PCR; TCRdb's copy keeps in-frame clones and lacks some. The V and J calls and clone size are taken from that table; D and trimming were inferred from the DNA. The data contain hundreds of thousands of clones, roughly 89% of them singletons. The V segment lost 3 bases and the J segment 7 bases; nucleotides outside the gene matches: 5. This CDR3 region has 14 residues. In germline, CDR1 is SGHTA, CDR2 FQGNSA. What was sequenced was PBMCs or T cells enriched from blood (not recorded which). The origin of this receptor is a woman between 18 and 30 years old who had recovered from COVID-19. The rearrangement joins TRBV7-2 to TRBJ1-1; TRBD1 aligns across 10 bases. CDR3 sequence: CASSFDRGLGEAFF. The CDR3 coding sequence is TGTGCCAGCAGCTTTGACAGGGGGCTAGGTGAAGCTTTCTTT.